This passage covers 12 T cell receptor beta chains from one sample sequenced in a study of blood T cell repertoires in COVID-19. The data were produced by immunoSEQ multiplex PCR, yet TCRdb's version contains in-frame clones alone and is incomplete. Here the sample spans roughly 110,000 clones, 80% to 95% being singletons. What was sequenced was peripheral blood. The source of these receptors is a woman in her twenties or thirties with acute or convalescent COVID-19.

V is TRBV4-1 and J is TRBJ2-1; TRBD2 aligns across 13 bases. Per germline, CDR1 MGHRA and CDR2 YSYEKL. J gave up 1 base and V 6 bases, and 0 bases lay outside the gene matches. The length of the CDR3 is 15 residues. The CDR3, as DNA: TGCGCCAGCAGGACTAGCGGGGGGTCCTACAATGAGCAGTTCTTC. Protein sequence: CASRTSGGSYNEQFF.

The rearrangement links TRBV19 to TRBJ2-1; the D gene is possibly TRBD1 (6 bases). The CDR3 is 13 amino acids. Germline V gives CDR1 LNHDA, CDR2 SQIVND (reference sequence). V gave up 5 bases and J gave up 5 bases, with 10 bases separating them. The CDR3 region has the DNA TGTGCCAGTAGTCCACAGGGCCACAATGAGCAGTTCTTC. Its protein product is CASSPQGHNEQFF.

This chain connects TRBV18 to TRBJ2-7; 7 bases agree with TRBD2. Losses at the gene ends were 1 base for V and 2 bases for J; bases not matched to a gene: 5. Germline values: CDR1 KGHSH, CDR2 LQKENI. This CDR3 has 15 residues. The CDR3 loop reads CASSPRTSPTYEQYF. CDR3 in DNA: TGTGCCAGCTCACCACGGACTAGTCCTACCTACGAGCAGTACTTC.

The chain joins TRBV5-1 to TRBJ1-1; the match to TRBD1 covers 7 bases. V trimming: 3 bases; J trimming: 1 base; junction bases outside the gene matches: 9. From germline, CDR1 is SGHRS and CDR2 YFSETQ. The length of the CDR3 is 16 residues. CDR3 sequence: CASSSKSGQENTEAFF. The CDR3 DNA sequence: TGCGCCAGCAGCTCTAAATCAGGACAGGAGAACACTGAAGCTTTCTTT.

The genes are TRBV7-8 and TRBJ1-2; D is undetermined. This CDR3 is 15 amino acids long. The ends were cut back, 1 base at V and 2 bases at J, with 11 bases in the middle. Germline V lookup: CDR1 SGHVS, CDR2 FQNEAQ. The CDR3 here is CASSLGGGRNYGYTF. The CDR3 DNA sequence: TGTGCCAGCAGCTTAGGTGGCGGTAGAAACTATGGCTACACCTTC.

The chain uses TRBV7-6 and TRBJ1-4, with TRBD1 as a possible D gene (5 bases). There are 14 residues in the CDR3. The V gene's germline CDR1 is SGHVS and CDR2 FNYEAQ. Trimming cost V 2 bases and J 7 bases, with 11 bases left between them. In nucleotides, the CDR3 is TGTGCCAGCAGCTTAAGGCGGGGGACTGAAAAACTGTTTTTT. Translated, it gives CASSLRRGTEKLFF.

This clone has only a few counts. The chain couples TRBV27 to TRBJ1-1, with TRBD1 matching over 7 bases. The junction had 7 bases not matched to a gene; V was cut back by 6 bases and J by 0 bases. The V gene's germline CDR1 is MNHEY and CDR2 SMNVEV (reference sequence). The CDR3 totals 15 residues. This CDR3 reads CASRDGTVMNTEAFF. In nucleotides, the CDR3 is TGTGCCAGCAGAGACGGGACAGTCATGAACACTGAAGCTTTCTTT.

The chain joins TRBV3-1 (or the pseudogene TRBV3-2) to TRBJ2-2; 8 positions match TRBD1. J gave up 2 bases and V 2 bases, and 4 bases lay outside the gene matches. Germline values: CDR1 LGHDT, CDR2 YNNKEL (reference sequence). There are 16 residues in the CDR3. The CDR3 nucleotides are TGTGCCAGCAGCCAAAATGACAGGGGAAACACCGGGGAGCTGTTTTTT. Amino acids: CASSQNDRGNTGELFF.

In its sample, this clone was seen once. This chain uses TRBV11-3 with TRBJ1-1, with D perhaps TRBD1 (6 bases). This CDR3 spans 12 amino acids. V dropped 4 bases and J dropped 8 bases, with 11 bases sitting between them. Germline V CDR1 and CDR2: SGHNT, YENEEA. CDR3 residues: CASSSVQGEAFF. The CDR3 region has the DNA TGTGCCAGCAGCTCGGTCCAGGGGGAAGCTTTCTTT.

V gene TRBV6-7 combines with J gene TRBJ2-1; 16 nucleotides align to TRBD2. TRBV6-7 is classed as an ORF, of uncertain function. V lost 5 bases, J lost 10 bases, and 14 bases stayed unmatched. The CDR3 consists of 18 residues. The CDR3 spells CASSKGLAGGPSRDEQFF. In DNA form, the CDR3 reads TGTGCCAGCAGTAAGGGACTAGCGGGGGGGCCATCACGAGACGAGCAGTTCTTC.

This clone was seen just once. The chain employs TRBV28 and TRBJ1-5, with TRBD1 matching 11 bases. This CDR3 is 13 amino acids long. V was pared by 6 bases and J by 6 bases, with 1 base of the junction left unmatched. Looked up from germline, CDR1 is MDHEN and CDR2 is SYDVKM. The CDR3 protein is CASRDRGRQPQHF. CDR3 DNA sequence: TGTGCCAGCAGGGACAGGGGGCGTCAGCCCCAGCATTTT.

This chain connects TRBV2 to TRBJ1-5, with 10 positions matching TRBD1. Losses at the gene ends were 4 bases for V and 5 bases for J; bases not matched to a gene: 17. The CDR3 is 19 amino acids. Germline loops: CDR1 SNHLY, CDR2 FYNNEI. The CDR3 DNA reads as TGTGCCAGCAGTGCAAGAGAGGACAGGGGGTCCATTGGTGATCAGCCCCAGCATTTT. It is translated as CASSAREDRGSIGDQPQHF.